This TCR beta chain was found in a study of neurological immune-mediated disorders. Germline assignment: CDR1 SGHRS and CDR2 YFSETQ. Trimming shortened V by 2 bases and J by 4 bases, and 13 bases separated the two germline ends. This CDR3 comprises 14 residues. One entry per CDR3 protein results from TCRdb running MiXCR on the 5' RACE reads. The sample has about 20,000 distinct CDR3 sequences, under 35% seen once. This clonotype was seen only a few times. Its antigen is unidentified. General observations from the study: HTLV-1-associated myelopathy led in TCR clonal expansion, while multiple sclerosis ranked lowest, below healthy controls.

This receptor was identified in a man aged 45 to 65 with HTLV-1-associated myelopathy (HAM/TSP). The J gene is TRBJ2-7, the V gene TRBV5-1; a possible D gene is TRBD1 (5 bases). The material sequenced was PBMCs. CDR3 bases: TGCGCCAGCAGCTTACCATCATCAGGGTACGAGCAGTACTTC. Protein: CASSLPSSGYEQYF.